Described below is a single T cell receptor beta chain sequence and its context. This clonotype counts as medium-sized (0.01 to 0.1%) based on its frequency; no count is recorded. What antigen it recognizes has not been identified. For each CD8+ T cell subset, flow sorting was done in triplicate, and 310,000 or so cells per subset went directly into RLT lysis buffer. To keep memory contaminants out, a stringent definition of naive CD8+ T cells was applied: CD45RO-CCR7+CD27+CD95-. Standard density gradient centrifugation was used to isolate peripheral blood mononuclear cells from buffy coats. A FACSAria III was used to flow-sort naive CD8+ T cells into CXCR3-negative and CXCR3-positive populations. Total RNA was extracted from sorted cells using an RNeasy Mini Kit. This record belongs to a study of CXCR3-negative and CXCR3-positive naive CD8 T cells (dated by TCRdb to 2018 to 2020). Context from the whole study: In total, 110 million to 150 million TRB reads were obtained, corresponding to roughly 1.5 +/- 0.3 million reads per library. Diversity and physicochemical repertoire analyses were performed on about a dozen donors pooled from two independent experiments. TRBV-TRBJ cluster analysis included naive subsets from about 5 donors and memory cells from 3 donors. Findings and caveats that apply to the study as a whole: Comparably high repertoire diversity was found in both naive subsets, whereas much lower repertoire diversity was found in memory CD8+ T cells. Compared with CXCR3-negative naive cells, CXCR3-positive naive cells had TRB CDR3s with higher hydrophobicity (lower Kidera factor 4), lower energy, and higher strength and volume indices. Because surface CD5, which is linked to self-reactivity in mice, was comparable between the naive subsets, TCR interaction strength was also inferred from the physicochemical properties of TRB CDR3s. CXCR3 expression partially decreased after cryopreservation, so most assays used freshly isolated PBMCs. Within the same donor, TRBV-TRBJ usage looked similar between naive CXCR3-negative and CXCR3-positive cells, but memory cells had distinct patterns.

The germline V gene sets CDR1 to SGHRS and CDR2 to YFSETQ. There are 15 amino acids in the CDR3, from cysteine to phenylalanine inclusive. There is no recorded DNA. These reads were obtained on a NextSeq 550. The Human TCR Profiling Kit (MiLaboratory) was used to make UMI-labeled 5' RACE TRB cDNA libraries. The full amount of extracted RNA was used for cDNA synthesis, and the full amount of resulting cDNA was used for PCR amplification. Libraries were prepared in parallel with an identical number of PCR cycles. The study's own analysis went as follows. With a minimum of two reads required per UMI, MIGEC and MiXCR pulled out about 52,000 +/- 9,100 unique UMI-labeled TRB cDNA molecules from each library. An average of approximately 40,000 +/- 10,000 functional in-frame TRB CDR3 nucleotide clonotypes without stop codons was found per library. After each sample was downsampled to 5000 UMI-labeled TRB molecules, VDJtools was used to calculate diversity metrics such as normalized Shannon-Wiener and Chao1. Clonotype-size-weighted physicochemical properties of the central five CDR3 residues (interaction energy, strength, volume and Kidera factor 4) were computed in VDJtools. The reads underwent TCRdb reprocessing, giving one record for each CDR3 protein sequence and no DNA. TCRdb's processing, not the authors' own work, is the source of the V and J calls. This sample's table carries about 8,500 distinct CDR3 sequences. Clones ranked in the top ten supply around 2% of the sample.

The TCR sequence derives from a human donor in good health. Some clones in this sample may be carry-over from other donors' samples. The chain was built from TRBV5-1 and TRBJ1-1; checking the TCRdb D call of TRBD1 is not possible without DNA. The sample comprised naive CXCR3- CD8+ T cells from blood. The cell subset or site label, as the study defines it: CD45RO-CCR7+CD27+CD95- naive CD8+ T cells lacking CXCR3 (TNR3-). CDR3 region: CASSLAARGATEAFF. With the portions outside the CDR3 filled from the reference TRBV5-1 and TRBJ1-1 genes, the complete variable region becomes KAGVTQTPRYLIKTRGQQVTLSCSPISGHRSVSWYQQTPGQGLQFLFEYFSETQRNKGNFPGRFSGRQFSNSRSEMNVSTLELGDSALYLCASSLAARGATEAFFGQGTRLTVV.